A single sample is the source of the 29 T cell receptor beta chains below, sequenced in a study of early T cells in non-severe SARS-CoV-2 infection. TCRdb re-called the 5' RACE reads with MiXCR, one entry per CDR3 protein. The table has 85,000 to 100,000 distinct CDR3 sequences, about 13% seen once. The material sequenced was whole blood. The origin of the receptors is an adult who was a healthcare worker with PCR-confirmed SARS-CoV-2 infection or an uninfected control (not recorded which).

The J gene is TRBJ2-1, the V gene TRBV4-1; D is ambiguous. The CDR3 totals 16 residues. Trimming removed 4 bases at V and 3 bases at J, with 16 bases between. The germline V gene encodes CDR1 MGHRA and CDR2 YSYEKL. This CDR3 reads CASSPLGRTFYNEQFF. The DNA for the CDR3 is TGCGCCAGCAGCCCGCTCGGACGGACGTTCTACAATGAGCAGTTCTTC.

This sequence joins TRBV28 and TRBJ2-5; D might be TRBD2 (5 bases). The CDR3 is made up of 16 amino acids. The V gene's germline CDR1 is MDHEN and CDR2 SYDVKM. V dropped 5 bases and J dropped 1 base, with 17 bases sitting between them. DNA for the CDR3: TGTGCCAGCAGTAGTTCGTTCCGGGATTCCCAAGAGACCCAGTACTTC. Its translation: CASSSSFRDSQETQYF. The full variable domain, with the rest looked up from reference TRBV28 and TRBJ2-5, is DVKVTQSSRYLVKRTGEKVFLECVQDMDHENMFWYRQDPGLGLRLIYFSYDVKMKEKGDIPEGYSVSREKKERFSLILESASTNQTSMYLCASSSSFRDSQETQYFGPGTRLLVL.

This clonotype was counted only a few times. This chain links TRBV5-1 with TRBJ1-3; tentative D call: TRBD1 (6 bases). V lost 4 bases and J lost 0, with 17 bases in between. The CDR3 extends over 17 amino acids. CDR1 is SGHRS, CDR2 YFSETQ, per germline. CDR3 loop: CASSVEGQSLSGNTIYF. The CDR3, as DNA: TGCGCCAGCAGCGTAGAAGGACAGAGTCTCTCTGGAAACACCATATATTTT.

This clonotype was observed a few times. The chain uses TRBV10-3 and TRBJ2-5, with TRBD2 as a possible D gene (6 bases). The CDR3 is made up of 11 amino acids. Germline-derived CDR1 and CDR2 are ENHRY and SYGVKD. V lost 10 bases and J 7 bases, leaving 13 bases between the germline ends. CDR3 in amino acids: CATSAGGTQYF. The CDR3 coding sequence is TGTGCCACCTCAGCCGGGGGGACCCAGTACTTC.

In its sample, this clonotype was seen a few times. The V gene is TRBV28, the J gene TRBJ1-1; D possibly corresponds to TRBD1 (6 bases). Trimming pared 5 bases from V and 9 bases from J, leaving 25 bases between. The germline gives CDR1 MDHEN, CDR2 SYDVKM. The CDR3 extends over 16 amino acids. The CDR3 sequence: CASSAPRDINSWKAFF. For the CDR3, the DNA is TGTGCCAGCAGTGCCCCTCGGGACATTAACTCCTGGAAAGCTTTCTTT.

This clonotype was counted at least ten times. This sequence joins TRBV24-1 and TRBJ2-2, with D unclear. The CDR3 length is 14 residues. Germline V gene data show CDR1 as KGHDR and CDR2 as SFDVKD. Deletions cut 4 bases from V and 5 bases from J, with 10 bases between. As DNA, the CDR3 is TGTGCCACCAGTGACCTCATGGAAACCGGGGAGCTGTTTTTT. It encodes CATSDLMETGELFF.

The table lists this clonotype with many counts. The V and J genes are TRBV7-9 and TRBJ2-7; D is ambiguous. From germline, CDR1 is SEHNR and CDR2 FQNEAQ (reference sequence). Trimming removed 1 base from V and 3 bases from J, with 7 bases in between. The CDR3 is 13 residues long. CDR3 residues: CASSLGILYEQYF. In nucleotides, the CDR3 is TGTGCCAGCAGCTTAGGTATCCTCTACGAGCAGTACTTC. The full variable domain, with the rest looked up from reference TRBV7-9 and TRBJ2-7, is DTGVSQNPRHKITKRGQNVTFRCDPISEHNRLYWYRQTLGQGPEFLTYFQNEAQLEKSRLLSDRFSAERPKGSFSTLEIQRTEQGDSAMYLCASSLGILYEQYFGPGTRLTVT.

This clonotype came up many times. The chain uses TRBV5-1 and TRBJ1-3, with D tentatively TRBD1 (6 bases). The length of the CDR3 is 15 residues. Germline values: CDR1 SGHRS, CDR2 YFSETQ. V lost 2 bases and J 0 bases, leaving 9 bases between the germline ends. The CDR3 is CASSFGQTSGNTIYF. The CDR3 DNA is TGCGCCAGCAGCTTCGGACAGACCTCTGGAAACACCATATATTTT.

This clonotype appeared many times. The chain employs TRBV27 and TRBJ1-3; D gene unclear. Trimming pared 0 bases from V and 1 base from J, leaving 4 bases between. The CDR3 is 14 residues long. The germline CDR1 and CDR2 sequences are MNHEY and SMNVEV (reference sequence). The CDR3 bases are TGTGCCAGCAGTTTATCTGGGTCTGGAAACACCATATATTTT. This codes for CASSLSGSGNTIYF.

This clonotype was seen more than once but under ten times. The rearrangement links TRBV7-6 to TRBJ2-5; D is possibly TRBD1 (7 bases). Germline V gene lookup returns CDR1 SGHVS and CDR2 FNYEAQ. The CDR3 has 14 amino acids. V lost 5 bases, J lost 5 bases, and 15 bases lay in between. CDR3 sequence: CASSGGTVGETQYF. In DNA, the CDR3 is TGTGCCAGCAGCGGAGGGACAGTCGGGGAGACCCAGTACTTC.

This clonotype occurred many times. Written as DNA, the CDR3 is TGTGCCAGCAGTGGACAGGCAACCTATAATTCACCCCTCCACTTT. It translates to CASSGQATYNSPLHF. V usage is TRBV25-1 and J usage is TRBJ1-6; D is possibly TRBD1 (6 bases). V lost 4 bases to trimming and J lost 2 bases, with 9 bases between them. Germline lookup yields CDR1 MGHDK and CDR2 SYGVNS. CDR3 size: 15 residues. The full variable domain, with the rest looked up from reference TRBV25-1 and TRBJ1-6, is EADIYQTPRYLVIGTGKKITLECSQTMGHDKMYWYQQDPGMELHLIHYSYGVNSTEKGDLSSESTVSRIRTEHFPLTLESARPSHTSQYLCASSGQATYNSPLHFGNGTRLTVT.

This clonotype has at least ten counts. The rearrangement joins TRBV7-2 to TRBJ1-2; 9 bases line up with TRBD1. The CDR3 extends over 15 amino acids. In germline, CDR1 is SGHTA, CDR2 FQGNSA. The junction had 5 bases not matched to a gene; V was cut back by 2 bases and J by 4 bases. The CDR3 here is CASSLRTGDLYGYTF. CDR3 coding DNA: TGTGCCAGCAGCTTAAGGACAGGGGACCTCTATGGCTACACCTTC.

This clonotype was seen a few times. V and J are TRBV20-1 and TRBJ2-5; 8 positions agree with TRBD2. This CDR3 is built from 11 residues. The germline V gene encodes CDR1 DFQATT and CDR2 SNEGSKA (reference sequence). V was clipped by 1 base and J by 10 bases; unmatched bases: 2. CDR3 sequence reads: CSARAGLDQYF. The CDR3 DNA sequence: TGCAGTGCTAGAGCGGGACTAGACCAGTACTTC.

This clonotype occurred many times. The chain uses TRBV7-2 and TRBJ2-2; 9 bases are a match to TRBD2. The CDR3 has 17 amino acids. The V gene's germline CDR1 is SGHTA and CDR2 FQGNSA. V shed 4 bases, J shed 6 bases, and the junction held 12 bases outside the gene matches. Here the CDR3 reads CASSSTRERGAAGELFF. In DNA, the CDR3 is TGTGCCAGCAGCTCCACAAGGGAGCGGGGGGCGGCCGGGGAGCTGTTTTTT.

This chain uses TRBV6-5 with TRBJ1-5; TRBD1 is a possible D gene (5 bases). CDR1 is MNHEY, CDR2 SVGAGI, per germline. This CDR3 comprises 17 residues. V lost 8 bases and J lost 2, with 22 bases in between. CDR3 DNA: TGTGCCAGCTCATACTCCCAGGGAGCGGGGGGCAATCAGCCCCAGCATTTT. It encodes CASSYSQGAGGNQPQHF.

The rearrangement links TRBV6-5 to TRBJ1-6, with a weak D call TRBD1 (6 bases). The CDR3 is 16 residues long. Germline lookup yields CDR1 MNHEY and CDR2 SVGAGI. V dropped 0 bases and J dropped 10 bases, with 16 bases sitting between them. DNA of the CDR3: TGTGCCAGCAGTTACTCGAAGGCAGGGGCTAGCTCACCCCTCCACTTT. Its translation: CASSYSKAGASSPLHF.

This clonotype was observed a few times. V is TRBV24-1 and J is TRBJ1-2; weak D call: TRBD1 (5 bases). This CDR3 spans 15 amino acids. Trimming took off 9 bases at V and 6 bases at J, with 22 bases between the two ends. Germline assignment: CDR1 KGHDR and CDR2 SFDVKD. CDR3 loop: CATRGSAGSLDGYTF. The DNA for the CDR3 is TGTGCCACCCGTGGCTCGGCAGGGAGCTTAGATGGCTACACCTTC.

This clonotype was seen a handful of times. This chain connects TRBV7-9 to TRBJ1-4, with 7 bases fitting TRBD1. The CDR3 has 14 residues. Germline V gene lookup returns CDR1 SEHNR and CDR2 FQNEAQ (reference sequence). V dropped 6 bases and J dropped 10; count of bases not matched to a gene: 11. For the CDR3, the DNA is TGTGCCAGCAGTCATCGACAGGGAACGGGAAAACTGTTTTTT. It is translated as CASSHRQGTGKLFF.

This clonotype was recorded a few times. The chain employs TRBV6-2 or TRBV6-3 and TRBJ2-1; no definite D call. Germline values: CDR1 MNHEY, CDR2 SVGEGT. The CDR3 is 15 residues long. V was cut by 2 bases and J by 3 bases, with 11 bases left in between. CDR3 in amino acids: CASSYKAIIYNEQFF. The CDR3, as DNA: TGTGCCAGCAGTTACAAGGCGATCATCTACAATGAGCAGTTCTTC.

The DNA of the CDR3 is TGTGCCAGCAGAGATCTGGGCCGGCTAGCGGAGGACAATGAGCAGTTCTTC. Translating gives CASRDLGRLAEDNEQFF. The V gene is TRBV6-2 or TRBV6-3, the J gene TRBJ2-1; 7 bases fit TRBD2. Germline V CDR1 and CDR2: MNHEY, SVGEGT. CDR3 length: 17 amino acids. V lost 6 bases to trimming and J lost 5 bases; unmatched junction nucleotides: 16.

In its sample, this clonotype was seen many times. This chain connects TRBV28 to TRBJ2-3; D is unresolved. CDR3 length: 15 residues. Germline V gene lookup returns CDR1 MDHEN and CDR2 SYDVKM. Trimming stripped 6 bases from V and 6 bases from J, with 19 bases between. The chain's CDR3 is CASSGMEARSDTQYF. The CDR3 nucleotides read TGTGCCAGCAGCGGAATGGAAGCGAGGTCGGATACGCAGTATTTT.

This clonotype showed up many times. The J gene is TRBJ1-6, the V gene TRBV6-1; D possibly corresponds to TRBD1 (5 bases). CDR1 and CDR2 (germline): MNHNS, SASEGT. With 2 bases removed from V and 8 bases from J, the gap between germline ends came to 10 bases. CDR3 length equals 14 residues. The DNA of the CDR3 is TGTGCCAGCAGTGAACAGGGTAGCTATTCACCCCTCCACTTT. Protein sequence: CASSEQGSYSPLHF.

V usage is TRBV28 and J usage is TRBJ1-3; D is ambiguous. Per germline, CDR1 MDHEN and CDR2 SYDVKM. The germline V and J ends were trimmed by 3 bases and 2 bases, with 8 bases remaining between them. This CDR3 region has 14 residues. The CDR3 DNA is TGTGCCAGCAGTTTCGGTGGTACTGGAAACACCATATATTTT. Translated, it gives CASSFGGTGNTIYF.

V gene TRBV3-1 combines with J gene TRBJ2-2; 10 positions agree with TRBD2. The CDR3 is 14 residues long. Germline CDR1 is LGHDT and CDR2 is YNNKEL (reference sequence). Germline trimming cut 5 bases from V and 4 bases from J; bases unmatched to any gene: 1. CDR3 region: CASSTSGVTGELFF. CDR3 sequence (DNA): TGTGCCAGCAGCACTAGCGGGGTCACCGGGGAGCTGTTTTTT.

This clonotype was detected ten times or more. This sequence joins TRBV5-4 and TRBJ2-1; the match to TRBD2 covers 10 bases. The CDR3 is 15 residues long. Germline CDR1 is SGHNT and CDR2 is YYREEE (reference sequence). Trimming took 0 bases from V and 6 from J; bases not matched to a gene: 3. CDR3 DNA: TGTGCCAGCAGCTTGGTGCTAGCGGGGGCCAATGAGCAGTTCTTC. Protein sequence: CASSLVLAGANEQFF.

This clonotype was seen ten or more times. This chain links TRBV28 with TRBJ2-7; TRBD2 matches at 8 bases. Trimming cost V 5 bases and J 2 bases; bases outside gene matches: 5. The CDR3 sequence is 14 residues long. Germline-derived CDR1 and CDR2 are MDHEN and SYDVKM. The CDR3 DNA follows: TGTGCCAGCAGTCCCACTAGCGGCGCCTACGAGCAGTACTTC. It encodes CASSPTSGAYEQYF.

This clonotype was observed a handful of times. The V call is TRBV7-2, the J call TRBJ2-3, with 8 bases identical to TRBD1. The germline V gene has CDR1 SGHTA and CDR2 FQGNSA. Trimming cost V 4 bases and J 6 bases; bases outside gene matches: 9. This CDR3 contains 15 residues. The CDR3 DNA sequence: TGTGCCAGCAGCTGGGGCGCAGGGGGCCGGGATACGCAGTATTTT. As protein: CASSWGAGGRDTQYF. The whole variable domain, filled in from reference TRBV7-2 and TRBJ2-3, reads GAGVSQSPSNKVTEKGKDVELRCDPISGHTALYWYRQSLGQGLEFLIYFQGNSAPDKSGLPSDRFSAERTGGSVSTLTIQRTQQEDSAVYLCASSWGAGGRDTQYFGPGTRLTVL.

This chain joins TRBV28 and TRBJ2-7; maybe TRBD2 (5 bases). Germline V lookup: CDR1 MDHEN, CDR2 SYDVKM. V was clipped by 8 bases and J by 2 bases, with 13 bases between them. This CDR3 region has 13 residues. CDR3 loop: CASLDTGTYEQYF. The DNA of the CDR3 is TGTGCCAGCCTCGATACGGGAACCTACGAGCAGTACTTC.

The chain couples TRBV28 to TRBJ2-2; 7 positions match TRBD1. Germline trimming cut 3 bases from V and 10 bases from J; bases unmatched to any gene: 11. This CDR3 has 15 amino acids. In germline, CDR1 is MDHEN, CDR2 SYDVKM. This chain's CDR3 is CASSLTGTAEEELFF. CDR3 sequence (DNA): TGTGCCAGCAGTTTGACTGGGACAGCCGAGGAGGAGCTGTTTTTT.